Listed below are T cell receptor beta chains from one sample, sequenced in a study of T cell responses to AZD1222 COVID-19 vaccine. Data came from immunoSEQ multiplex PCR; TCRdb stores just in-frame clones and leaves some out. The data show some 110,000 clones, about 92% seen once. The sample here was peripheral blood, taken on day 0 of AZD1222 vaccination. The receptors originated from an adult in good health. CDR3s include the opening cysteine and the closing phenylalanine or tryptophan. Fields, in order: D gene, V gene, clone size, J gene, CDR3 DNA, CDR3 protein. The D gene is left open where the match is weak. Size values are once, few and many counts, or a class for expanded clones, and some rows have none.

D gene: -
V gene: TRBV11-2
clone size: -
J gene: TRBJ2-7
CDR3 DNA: TGTGCCAGCAGCTTAGGTTACCAGGGGCCCTACTACGAGCAGTACTTC
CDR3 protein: CASSLGYQGPYYEQYF

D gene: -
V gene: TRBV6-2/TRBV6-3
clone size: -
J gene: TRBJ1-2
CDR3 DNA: TGTGCCAGCAGTTACCGGGGGGCTACTTGGGATGGCTACACCTTC
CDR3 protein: CASSYRGATWDGYTF

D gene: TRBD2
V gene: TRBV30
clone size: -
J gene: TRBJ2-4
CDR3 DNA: TGTGCCTGGAGTGTACAGTACGCGGGGGACATTCAGTACTTC
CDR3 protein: CAWSVQYAGDIQYF

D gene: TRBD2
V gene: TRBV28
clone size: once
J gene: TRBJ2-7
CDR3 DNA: TGTGCCAGCGGTAGCGGGGCCTCCGAGCAGTACTTC
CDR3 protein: CASGSGASEQYF

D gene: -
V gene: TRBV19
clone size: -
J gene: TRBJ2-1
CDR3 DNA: TGTGCCAGTAGTATAACGGGGACTGGAGAGCAGTTCTTC
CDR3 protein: CASSITGTGEQFF

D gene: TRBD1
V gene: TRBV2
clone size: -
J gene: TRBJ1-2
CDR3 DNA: TGTGCCAGCCTTACAGGGGGCTATTATGGCTACACCTTC
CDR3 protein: CASLTGGYYGYTF

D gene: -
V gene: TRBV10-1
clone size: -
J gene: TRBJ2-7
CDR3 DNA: TGCGCCAGCAGTGAGTCTGGAGAGCAGTACTTC
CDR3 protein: CASSESGEQYF

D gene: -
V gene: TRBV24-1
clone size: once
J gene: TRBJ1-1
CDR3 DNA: TGTGCCACCAGTGATGGGGTAGAAGCTTTCTTT
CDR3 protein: CATSDGVEAFF

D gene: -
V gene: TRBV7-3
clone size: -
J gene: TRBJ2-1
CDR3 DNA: TGTGCCAGCAGTCTTAATAAGCGGGCAACCTACAATGAGCAGTTCTTC
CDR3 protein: CASSLNKRATYNEQFF

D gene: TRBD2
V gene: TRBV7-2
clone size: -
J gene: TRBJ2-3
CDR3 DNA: TGTGCCAGCAGCTCACTAGCGGGATCAGATACGCAGTATTTT
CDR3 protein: CASSSLAGSDTQYF

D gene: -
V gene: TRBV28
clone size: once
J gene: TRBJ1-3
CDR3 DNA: TGTGCCAGCAGCAGAGGGAGGGTTCCCCCTGGAAACACCATATATTTT
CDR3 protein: CASSRGRVPPGNTIYF

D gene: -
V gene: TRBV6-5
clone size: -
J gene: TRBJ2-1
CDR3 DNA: TGTGCCAGCAGCGAGACGACAGGAAATGAGCAGTTCTTC
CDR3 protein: CASSETTGNEQFF

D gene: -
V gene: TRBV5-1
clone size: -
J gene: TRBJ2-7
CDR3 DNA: TGCGCCAGCAGCTTTGGCCCAGGGGGGCCCTACGAGCAGTACTTC
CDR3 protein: CASSFGPGGPYEQYF

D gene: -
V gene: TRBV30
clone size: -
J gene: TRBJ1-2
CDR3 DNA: TGTGCCTGGAGTCCCCATACGACTCTTAACTATGGCTACACCTTC
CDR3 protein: CAWSPHTTLNYGYTF

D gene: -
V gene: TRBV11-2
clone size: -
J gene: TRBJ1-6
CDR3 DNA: TGTGCCAGCAGATTCTGGGAGGGTTTCCTCCACTTT
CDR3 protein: CASRFWEGFLHF

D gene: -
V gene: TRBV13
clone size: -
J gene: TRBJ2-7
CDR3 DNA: TGTGCCAGCAGCTCCCGCTCCTACGAGCAGTACTTC
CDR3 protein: CASSSRSYEQYF

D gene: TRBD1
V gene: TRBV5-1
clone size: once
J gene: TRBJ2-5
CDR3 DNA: TGCGCCAGCAGCCCGCCGGACAGGGGAAATTTTTACTTC
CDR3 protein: CASSPPDRGNFYF

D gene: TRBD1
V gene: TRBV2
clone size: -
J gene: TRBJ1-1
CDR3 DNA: TGTGCCAGCAGGGACCGGACAGGGGGCCGGAGCACTGAAGCTTTCTTT
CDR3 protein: CASRDRTGGRSTEAFF

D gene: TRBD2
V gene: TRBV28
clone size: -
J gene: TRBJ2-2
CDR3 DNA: TGTGCCAGCAGTTTAGGGGGGAGGGCCGGGGAGCTGTTTTTT
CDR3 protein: CASSLGGRAGELFF

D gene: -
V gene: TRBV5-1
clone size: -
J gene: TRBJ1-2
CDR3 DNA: TGCGCCAGCAGCGACTCCCGGGACGTAGGTGGCTACACCTTC
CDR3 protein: CASSDSRDVGGYTF

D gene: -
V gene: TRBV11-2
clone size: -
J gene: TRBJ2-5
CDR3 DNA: TGTGCCAGCAGCGGACGGACTGTCCAAGAGACCCAGTACTTC
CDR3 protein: CASSGRTVQETQYF

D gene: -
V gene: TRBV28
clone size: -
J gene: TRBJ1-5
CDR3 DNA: TGTGCCAGCAGTCACCCCGATCAGCCCCAGCATTTT
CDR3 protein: CASSHPDQPQHF

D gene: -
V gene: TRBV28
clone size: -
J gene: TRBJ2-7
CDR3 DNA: TGTGCCAGCAGTTATCGGGTGGGGCGGGGCTACGAGCAGTACTTC
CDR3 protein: CASSYRVGRGYEQYF

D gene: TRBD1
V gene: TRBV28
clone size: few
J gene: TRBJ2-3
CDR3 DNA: TGTGCCAGCAAGGGACAGGGGTGGCCCACGCAGTATTTT
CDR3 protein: CASKGQGWPTQYF

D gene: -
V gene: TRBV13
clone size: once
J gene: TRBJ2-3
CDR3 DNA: TGTGCCAGCAGCTTCCTTAGCGGTAGCACAGATACGCAGTATTTT
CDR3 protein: CASSFLSGSTDTQYF

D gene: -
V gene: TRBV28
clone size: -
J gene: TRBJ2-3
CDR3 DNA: TGTGCCAGCAGTCGAGGGCCAGATACGCAGTATTTT
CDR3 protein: CASSRGPDTQYF

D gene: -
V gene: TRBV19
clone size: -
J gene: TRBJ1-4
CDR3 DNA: TGTGCCAGTACCTCCTTGCAAGAATCAACTAATGAAAAACTGTTTTTT
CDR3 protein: CASTSLQESTNEKLFF

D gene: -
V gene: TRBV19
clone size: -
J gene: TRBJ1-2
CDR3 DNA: TGTGCCAGTAGCGAAATACAGGGAGACGGCTATGGCTACACCTTC
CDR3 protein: CASSEIQGDGYGYTF

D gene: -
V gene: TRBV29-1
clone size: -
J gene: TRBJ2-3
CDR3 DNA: TGCAGCGGCACTGCGGGACAAAGCACAGATACGCAGTATTTT
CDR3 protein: CSGTAGQSTDTQYF

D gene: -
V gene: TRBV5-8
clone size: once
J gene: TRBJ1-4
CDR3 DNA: TGTGCCAGCAGTTTCGGGAGTTATGAAAAACTGTTTTTT
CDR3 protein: CASSFGSYEKLFF

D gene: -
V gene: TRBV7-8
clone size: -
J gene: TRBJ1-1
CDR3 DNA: TGTGCCAGCAGGGGGCTAACTGAAGCTTTCTTT
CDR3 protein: CASRGLTEAFF

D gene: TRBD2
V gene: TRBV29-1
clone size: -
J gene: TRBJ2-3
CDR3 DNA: TGCAGCGTTGAAGGGACTAGCGGGAGAGGTAGCACAGATACGCAGTATTTT
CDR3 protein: CSVEGTSGRGSTDTQYF

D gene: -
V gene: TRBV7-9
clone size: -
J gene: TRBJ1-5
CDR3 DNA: TGTGCCAGCAGCTCAACCAGCACAGGAATGGCTAGCAATCAGCCCCAGCATTTT
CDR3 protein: CASSSTSTGMASNQPQHF

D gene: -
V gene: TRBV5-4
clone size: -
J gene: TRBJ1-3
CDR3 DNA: TGTGCCAGCAGCTTATCAGGGGCCAGCTCTGGAAACACCATATATTTT
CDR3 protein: CASSLSGASSGNTIYF

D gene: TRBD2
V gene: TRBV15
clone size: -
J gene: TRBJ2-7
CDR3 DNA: TGTGCCACCAGCAGGACCTTGGGACTATCTTCCTCCTACGAGCAGTACTTC
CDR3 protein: CATSRTLGLSSSYEQYF

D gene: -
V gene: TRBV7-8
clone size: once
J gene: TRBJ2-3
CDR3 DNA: TGTGCCAGCAGCTTGCCCGACAGGAACACAGATACGCAGTATTTT
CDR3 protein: CASSLPDRNTDTQYF

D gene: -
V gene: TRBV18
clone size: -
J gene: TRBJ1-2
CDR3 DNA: TGTGCCAGCTCACCAGGGACAACTAACTATGGCTACACCTTC
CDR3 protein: CASSPGTTNYGYTF

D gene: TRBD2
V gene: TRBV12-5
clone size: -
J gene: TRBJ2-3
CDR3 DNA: TGTGCTAGTGGTTCCGGACTAGCGGGGTTCACAGATACGCAGTATTTT
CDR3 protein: CASGSGLAGFTDTQYF

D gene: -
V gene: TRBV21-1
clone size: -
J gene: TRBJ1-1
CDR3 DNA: TGTGCCAGCAGCAACAACTACAGGGGTAACACTGAAGCTTTCTTT
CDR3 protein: CASSNNYRGNTEAFF

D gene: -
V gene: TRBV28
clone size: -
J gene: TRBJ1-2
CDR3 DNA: TGTGCCATTGGAACAGGGCGTGTAGCGTCTAACTATGGCTACACCTTC
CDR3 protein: CAIGTGRVASNYGYTF

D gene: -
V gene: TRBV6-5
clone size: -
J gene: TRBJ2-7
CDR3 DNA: TGTGCCAGCATATCGACCAGCGAAAACTACGAGCAGTACTTC
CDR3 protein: CASISTSENYEQYF

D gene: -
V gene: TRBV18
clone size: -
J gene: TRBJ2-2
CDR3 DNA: TGTGCCAGCTCACCACCGGCAGGGTGGAACACCGGGGAGCTGTTTTTT
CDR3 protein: CASSPPAGWNTGELFF

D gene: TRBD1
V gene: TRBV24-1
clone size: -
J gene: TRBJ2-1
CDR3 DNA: TGTGCCACCAGTGATCGGCATAAGCGGGACAGGGGATATGAGCAGTTCTTC
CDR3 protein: CATSDRHKRDRGYEQFF

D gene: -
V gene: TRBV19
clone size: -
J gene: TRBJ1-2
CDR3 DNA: TGTGCCAGTAGCAGCGACTTCTATGGCTACACCTTC
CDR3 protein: CASSSDFYGYTF

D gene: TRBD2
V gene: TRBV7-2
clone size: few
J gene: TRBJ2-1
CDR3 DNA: TGTGCCAGCAGCTCCTCGAGAGCGGGACCCTACAATGAGCAGTTCTTC
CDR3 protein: CASSSSRAGPYNEQFF

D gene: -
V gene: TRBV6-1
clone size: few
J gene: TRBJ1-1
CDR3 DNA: TGTGCCAGCAGTGAAAACACTGAAGCTTTCTTT
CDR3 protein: CASSENTEAFF

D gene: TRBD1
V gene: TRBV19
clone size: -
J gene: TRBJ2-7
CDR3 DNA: TGTGCCAGTAGTATTTGGGACAGGGAGCCTATGTACTTC
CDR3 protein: CASSIWDREPMYF